The 9 T cell receptor beta chains below were found in one sample sequenced in a study of Ad26.COV2.S vaccination and SARS-CoV-2 variants (dated by TCRdb to about 2021). Library generation was performed with the immunoSEQ multiplex PCR assay. The immuneACCESS repertoire file appears here via TCRdb, limited to in-frame rearrangements. These files lack a portion of the clones; in checked studies, under half of the deficit traces to unresolved V genes, and the cause of the others is not known. Across this sample there are about 460,000 clones, with roughly nine tenths seen only once. The ten largest make up more than 1.5% of the sample. Explained via the paper, the treatment or condition label denotes: over 15 received Ad26.COV2.S at low or high dose, single or two shots; several received placebo; per-sample allocation not given. For vaccine and placebo recipients, repertoires were sequenced using samples collected on day 63 after the first injection.

The sequencing here drew on peripheral blood, taken in a trial of Ad26.COV2.S vaccine versus placebo. Receptors were obtained from a person between 18 and 59 years old who received the Ad26.COV2.S COVID-19 vaccine or a placebo.

The chain recombines TRBV18 with TRBJ2-3; a possible D gene is TRBD1 (6 bases). Trimming left V 8 bases short and J 0 bases short, with 12 bases between. CDR3 length: 14 residues. Germline V gives CDR1 KGHSH, CDR2 LQKENI. The chain's CDR3 is CASKTGFSTDTQYF. The CDR3 nucleotides read TGTGCCAGCAAAACAGGGTTTAGCACAGATACGCAGTATTTT.

The chain has TRBV7-2 and TRBJ2-3, with D perhaps TRBD1 (6 bases). Deletions cut 3 bases from V and 9 bases from J, with 16 bases between. This CDR3 spans 14 amino acids. Looked up from germline, CDR1 is SGHTA and CDR2 is FQGNSA. CDR3 residues: CASSLGAGSDTQYF. Written as DNA, the CDR3 is TGTGCCAGCAGCTTGGGGGCGGGTTCGGACACGCAGTATTTT.

This sequence joins TRBV6-2 or TRBV6-3 and TRBJ2-3, with 7 bases lining up with TRBD2. CDR1 and CDR2 from the germline V gene are MNHEY and SVGEGT. Trimming cost V 4 bases and J 2 bases; bases outside gene matches: 9. CDR3 size: 16 residues. The DNA for the CDR3 is TGTGCCAGCAGTTCCCTTGGCGGGGGACCCACAGATACGCAGTATTTT. Protein: CASSSLGGGPTDTQYF.

On this clone: At the DNA level, this CDR3 is encoded by other sequences in the same sample as well. This sequence joins TRBV28 and TRBJ2-1, with D unresolved. The CDR3 loop spans 11 amino acids. V was trimmed by 3 bases and J by 8 bases, leaving 5 bases between them. In germline, CDR1 is MDHEN, CDR2 SYDVKM. The DNA for the CDR3 is TGTGCCAGCAGTTTCCTCGATGAGCAGTTCTTC. Its protein is CASSFLDEQFF.

The V gene is TRBV29-1, the J gene TRBJ2-2; perhaps D is TRBD1 or TRBD2 (5 bases each). Germline V gene lookup returns CDR1 SQVTM and CDR2 ANQGSEA. This CDR3 has 14 amino acids. V was cut by 4 bases and J by 7 bases, with 16 bases left in between. The CDR3 spells CSVVFRGAIGELFF. CDR3 DNA: TGCAGCGTTGTTTTTCGGGGCGCCATCGGGGAGCTGTTTTTT.

This chain links TRBV21-1 with TRBJ1-2. TRBV21-1 is listed as a pseudogene. This CDR3 has 12 amino acids. The CDR3 DNA is TGTGCCAGCACCGGACGGGACTATGGCTACACCTTC. It translates to CASTGRDYGYTF.

This clone occurred a few times. The chain couples TRBV7-9 to TRBJ1-1; D is unresolved. With 4 bases removed from V and 1 base from J, the gap between germline ends came to 7 bases. The CDR3 loop spans 13 amino acids. Germline V CDR1 and CDR2: SEHNR, FQNEAQ (reference sequence). As DNA, the CDR3 is TGTGCCAGCAGCTATACCCAGAACACTGAAGCTTTCTTT. Translating it yields CASSYTQNTEAFF.

This chain uses TRBV21-1 with TRBJ1-2. TRBV21-1 constitutes a pseudogene. The CDR3 covers 13 residues. CDR3 amino acids: CASVEGLRYGYTF. Here the CDR3 DNA reads TGTGCCAGCGTCGAGGGGTTGCGCTATGGCTACACCTTC.

The J gene is TRBJ2-3, the V gene TRBV4-3; D might be TRBD1 or TRBD2, each matching 6 bases. Per germline, CDR1 LGHNA and CDR2 YSLEER. The CDR3 is 16 residues long. Between the trimmed V and J ends, which lost 1 base and 2 bases, there was a span of 13 bases. The CDR3 region is CASSQAGGPNTDTQYF. The CDR3 region has the DNA TGCGCCAGCAGCCAAGCCGGGGGCCCGAACACAGATACGCAGTATTTT.